The T cell receptor beta chain described here comes from a study of Ad26.COV2.S vaccination and SARS-CoV-2 variants. Overall study results and limits: The placebo group had lower spike-specific TCR breadth than the vaccine recipients did.

Some clones are missing from TCRdb's copy, which holds only in-frame ones; the method was immunoSEQ multiplex PCR. The data hold roughly 300,000 clones, with more than 85% observed a single time. This clone was observed a few times. The antigen is unknown. The treatment was: roughly 19 received Ad26.COV2.S at low or high dose, single or two shots; 5 received placebo; per-sample allocation not given. Day 63 following the first vaccine or placebo injection was when the samples were taken. The receptor's source is a person aged 18 to 65 who received the Ad26.COV2.S COVID-19 vaccine or a placebo. This specimen was peripheral blood, taken in a trial of Ad26.COV2.S vaccine versus placebo.

DNA for the CDR3: TGTGCCAGCAGTGTTATAGGACAGACCTACGAGCAGTACTTC. It codes for CASSVIGQTYEQYF. The chain couples TRBV2 to TRBJ2-7; D may be TRBD1 (6 bases). Germline V gene sequence: CDR1 SNHLY, CDR2 FYNNEI. Trimming took 4 bases from V and 2 from J, leaving 12 bases between them. The CDR3 is 14 amino acids.